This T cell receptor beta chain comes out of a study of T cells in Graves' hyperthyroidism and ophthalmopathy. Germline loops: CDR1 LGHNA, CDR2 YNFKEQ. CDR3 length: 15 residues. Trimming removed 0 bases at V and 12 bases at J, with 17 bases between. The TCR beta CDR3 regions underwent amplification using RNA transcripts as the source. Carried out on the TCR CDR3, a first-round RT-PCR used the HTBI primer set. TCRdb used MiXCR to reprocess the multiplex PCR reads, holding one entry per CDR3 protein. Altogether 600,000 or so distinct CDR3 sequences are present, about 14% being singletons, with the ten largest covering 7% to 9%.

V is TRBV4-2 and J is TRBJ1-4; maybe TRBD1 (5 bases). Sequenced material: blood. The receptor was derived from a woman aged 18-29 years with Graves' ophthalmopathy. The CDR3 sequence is CASSQDRGAPVELFF. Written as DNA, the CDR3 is TGTGCCAGCAGCCAAGATCGGGGCGCCCCGGTGGAACTGTTTTTT.